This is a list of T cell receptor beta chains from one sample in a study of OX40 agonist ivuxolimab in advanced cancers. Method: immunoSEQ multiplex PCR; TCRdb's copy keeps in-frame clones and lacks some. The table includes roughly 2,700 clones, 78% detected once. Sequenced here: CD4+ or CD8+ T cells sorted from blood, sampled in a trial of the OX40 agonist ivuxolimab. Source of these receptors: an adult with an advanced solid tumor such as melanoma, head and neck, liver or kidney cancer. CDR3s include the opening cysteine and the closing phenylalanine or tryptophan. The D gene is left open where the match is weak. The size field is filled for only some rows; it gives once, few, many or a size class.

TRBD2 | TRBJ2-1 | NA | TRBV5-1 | CASSLTGGSSYNEQFF | TGCGCCAGCAGCTTAACGGGAGGGAGCTCCTACAATGAGCAGTTCTTC
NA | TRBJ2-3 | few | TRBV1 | CTSSQDPRTSRSRSTDTQYF | TGCACCAGCAGCCAAGATCCACGGACTAGCAGAAGTCGGAGCACAGATACGCAGTATTTT
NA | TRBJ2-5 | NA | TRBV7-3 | CASSPMETETQYF | TGTGCCAGCAGCCCGATGGAGACAGAGACCCAGTACTTC
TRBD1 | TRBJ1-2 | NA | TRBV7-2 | CASSAGTGGYTF | TGTGCCAGCAGCGCCGGGACAGGGGGCTACACCTTC
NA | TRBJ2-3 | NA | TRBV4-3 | CASSQGIHQGSTDTQYF | TGCGCCAGCAGCCAAGGAATCCATCAGGGAAGCACAGATACGCAGTATTTT
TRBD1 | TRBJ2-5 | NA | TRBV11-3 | CASSPRGSQETQYF | TGTGCCAGCAGCCCCAGGGGGTCCCAAGAGACCCAGTACTTC
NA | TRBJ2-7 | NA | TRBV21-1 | CAPVRPTYEQYF | TGTGCCCCCGTGCGGCCAACCTACGAGCAGTACTTC
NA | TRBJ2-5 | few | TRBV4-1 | CASSYSFQETQYF | TGCGCCAGCAGTTATAGTTTCCAAGAGACCCAGTACTTC
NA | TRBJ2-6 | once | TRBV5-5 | CASLRILAQSRANVLTF | TGTGCCAGCCTCCGAATTCTCGCACAAAGTCGGGCCAACGTCCTGACTTTC
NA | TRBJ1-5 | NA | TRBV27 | CASSLNRGNQPQHF | TGTGCCAGCAGCCTCAACAGGGGCAATCAGCCCCAGCATTTT
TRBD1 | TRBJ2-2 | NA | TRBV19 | CASLKGGQGGHRGAVF | TGTGCCAGTCTTAAGGGAGGACAGGGCGGACACCGGGGAGCTGTTTTT
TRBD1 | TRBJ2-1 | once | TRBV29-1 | CSVEPGQGGNEQFF | TGCAGCGTTGAGCCAGGACAGGGCGGCAATGAGCAGTTCTTC
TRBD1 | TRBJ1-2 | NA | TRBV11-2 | CASTPGTGDYGYTF | TGTGCCAGTACACCCGGGACAGGGGACTATGGCTACACCTTC
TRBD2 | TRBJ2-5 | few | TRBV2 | CASSGPGTSPRETQYF | TGTGCCAGCAGTGGACCAGGGACTAGCCCGCGGGAGACCCAGTACTTC
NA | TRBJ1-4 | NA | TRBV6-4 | CASSDLRRVYRVKLFF | TGTGCCAGCAGTGACTTGCGAAGGGTTTATAGGGTAAAACTGTTTTTT
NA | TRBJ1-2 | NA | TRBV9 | CASSPTMANYGYTF | TGTGCCAGCAGCCCTACGATGGCTAACTATGGCTACACCTTC
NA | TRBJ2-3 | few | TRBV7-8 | CASSLDEQGSTDTQYF | TGTGCCAGCAGCTTAGACGAACAGGGAAGCACAGATACGCAGTATTTT
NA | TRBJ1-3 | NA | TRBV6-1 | CASSDGTPAGNTIYF | TGTGCCAGCAGTGATGGGACACCAGCAGGAAACACCATATATTTT
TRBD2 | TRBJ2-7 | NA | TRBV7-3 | CASSSSGGGIMYEQYF | TGTGCCAGCAGCTCCTCCGGGGGAGGGATAATGTACGAGCAGTACTTC
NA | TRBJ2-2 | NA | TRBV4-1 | CASSLRRDTGELFF | TGCGCCAGCAGCCTCCGCCGGGATACCGGGGAGCTGTTTTTT
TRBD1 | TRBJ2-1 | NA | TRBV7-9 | CASSTGTGTDNEQFF | TGTGCCAGCAGCACCGGGACAGGGACTGACAATGAGCAGTTCTTC
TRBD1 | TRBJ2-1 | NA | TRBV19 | CASSLSGQGIYNEQFF | TGTGCCAGTAGTTTATCGGGACAGGGAATCTACAATGAGCAGTTCTTC
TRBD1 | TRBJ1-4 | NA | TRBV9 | CASSGGQGGEKLFF | TGTGCCAGCAGCGGAGGGCAGGGGGGCGAAAAACTGTTTTTT
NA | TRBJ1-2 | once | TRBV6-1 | CASSDYTNYGYTF | TGTGCCAGCAGTGACTACACTAACTATGGCTACACCTTC
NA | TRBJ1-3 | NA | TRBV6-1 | CASSETPDRVSGNTIYF | TGTGCCAGCAGTGAAACCCCGGACAGAGTCTCTGGAAACACCATATATTTT
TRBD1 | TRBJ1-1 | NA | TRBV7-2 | CASSSLGQGGTEAFF | TGTGCCAGCAGCTCTCTGGGACAGGGAGGAACTGAAGCTTTCTTT
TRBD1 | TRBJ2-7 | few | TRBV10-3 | CAIGEGQGAYEQYF | TGTGCCATCGGCGAAGGACAGGGGGCCTACGAGCAGTACTTC
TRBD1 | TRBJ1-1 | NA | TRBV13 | CASRGSGTGGAAFF | TGTGCCAGCAGGGGCTCCGGGACAGGGGGCGCGGCTTTCTTT
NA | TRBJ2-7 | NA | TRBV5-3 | CASSLDRGPSEQYF | TGTGCCAGCAGCTTGGATAGGGGACCAAGCGAGCAGTACTTC
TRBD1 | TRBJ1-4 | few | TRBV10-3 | CAISEGGRQGPTNEKLFF | TGTGCCATCAGTGAGGGGGGAAGACAGGGGCCTACTAATGAAAAACTGTTTTTT
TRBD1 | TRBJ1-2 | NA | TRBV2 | CATRTGTYGYTF | TGTGCCACCCGGACAGGAACCTATGGCTACACCTTC
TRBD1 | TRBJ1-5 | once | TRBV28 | CASSLPGQGIQPQHF | TGTGCCAGCAGTCTCCCGGGACAGGGGATACAGCCCCAGCATTTT
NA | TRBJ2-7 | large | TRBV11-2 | CASSGFSQGTTYEQYF | TGTGCCAGCAGCGGCTTCTCACAGGGTACGACCTACGAGCAGTACTTC
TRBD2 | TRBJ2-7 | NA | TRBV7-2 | CASSFGGGEQYF | TGTGCCAGCAGCTTCGGGGGGGGAGAGCAGTACTTC
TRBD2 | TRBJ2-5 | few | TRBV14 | CASSPLAGGSLYQETQYF | TGTGCCAGCAGCCCACTAGCGGGAGGAAGCCTTTACCAAGAGACCCAGTACTTC
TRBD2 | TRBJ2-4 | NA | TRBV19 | CASSIDPPRLAGENIQYF | TGTGCCAGTAGTATAGACCCCCCGCGACTAGCGGGAGAAAACATTCAGTACTTC
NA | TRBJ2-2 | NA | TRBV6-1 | CASNPPTHTGELFF | TGTGCCAGCAACCCGCCAACACACACCGGGGAGCTGTTTTTT
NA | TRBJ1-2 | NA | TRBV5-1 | CASSFDRRGWGYTF | TGCGCCAGCAGCTTCGACAGAAGGGGCTGGGGCTACACCTTC